The 10 T cell receptor beta chains below were found in one sample sequenced in a study of OX40 agonist ivuxolimab in advanced cancers. Only in-frame clones appear in the TCRdb table, and some are missing; sequencing was by immunoSEQ multiplex PCR. The repertoire consists of roughly 96,000 clones, with 70% to 85% occurring once and the leading ten covering roughly 6%. Here the sequenced sample was CD4+ or CD8+ T cells sorted from blood, taken in a trial of the OX40 agonist ivuxolimab. Receptor source: an adult with an advanced solid tumor such as melanoma, head and neck, liver or kidney cancer.

This clone has at least ten counts. This rearrangement joins TRBV6-5 to TRBJ2-1, with 12 nucleotides matching TRBD2. The CDR3 loop spans 16 amino acids. V shed 0 bases, J shed 3 bases, and the junction held 0 bases outside the gene matches. The germline gives CDR1 MNHEY, CDR2 SVGAGI. The CDR3 sequence is CASSYSTSGSYNEQFF. The CDR3 nucleotides are TGTGCCAGCAGTTACTCGACTAGCGGGAGCTACAATGAGCAGTTCTTC.

Only one count was recorded for this clone. This rearrangement joins TRBV7-6 to TRBJ2-5; no definite D call. The CDR3 extends over 14 amino acids. The V and J ends lost 7 bases and 0 bases respectively, with 12 bases between them. Germline lookup yields CDR1 SGHVS and CDR2 FNYEAQ. CDR3 coding DNA: TGTGCCAGCAATTCAGATATGTACCAAGAGACCCAGTACTTC. It translates to CASNSDMYQETQYF.

The DNA for the CDR3 is TGTGCCAGCACTGGACAGGAAAAAACCGGGGAGCTGTTTTTT. Protein: CASTGQEKTGELFF. The chain employs TRBV27 and TRBJ2-2, with 7 bases that match TRBD1. CDR3 length: 14 residues. CDR1 is MNHEY, CDR2 SMNVEV, per germline (reference sequence). With V trimmed by 7 bases and J by 5 bases, 7 bases remained unmatched.

V and J are TRBV27 and TRBJ2-1; unclear D gene. Germline V gives CDR1 MNHEY, CDR2 SMNVEV (reference sequence). CDR3 size: 15 residues. Trimming cost V 2 bases and J 5 bases, with 13 bases left between them. Here the CDR3 reads CASSLKLSIDNEQFF. CDR3 coding DNA: TGTGCCAGCAGTTTAAAACTGTCCATAGACAATGAGCAGTTCTTC.

V usage is TRBV7-2 and J usage is TRBJ1-4; the D gene is possibly TRBD1 (6 bases). The CDR3 contains 15 residues. CDR1 SGHTA and CDR2 FQGNSA come from the germline V gene. Trimming left V 2 bases short and J 6 bases short, with 13 bases between. CDR3 protein: CASSLQAGDYEKLFF. Here the CDR3 DNA reads TGTGCCAGCAGCTTACAGGCAGGGGACTATGAAAAACTGTTTTTT.

The CDR3 here is CASSGLAGGPGDTQYF. CDR3 nucleotide sequence: TGCGCCAGCAGCGGTTTAGCGGGGGGGCCGGGAGATACGCAGTATTTT. The genes are TRBV5-1 and TRBJ2-3, with 11 positions matching TRBD2. CDR3 length: 16 amino acids. Trimming cost V 4 bases and J 5 bases; bases outside gene matches: 9. CDR1 and CDR2 from the germline V gene are SGHRS and YFSETQ.

The chain carries TRBV21-1 and TRBJ2-7; TRBD1 is taken as the D call from the table, unchecked against the DNA. TRBV21-1 is tagged as a pseudogene. The CDR3 totals 19 residues. The CDR3 nucleotides are TGTGCCAGCAGCAAACAGCGGGTAATAGATACAGGGGGGTATAACGAGCAGTACTTC. It is translated as CASSKQRVIDTGGYNEQYF.

The rearrangement joins TRBV15 to TRBJ1-2; no reliable D call. V was cut by 0 bases and J by 1 base, with 9 bases left in between. CDR1 is LNHNV, CDR2 YYDKDF, per germline (reference sequence). This CDR3 is 15 amino acids long. CDR3 nucleotides: TGTGCCACCAGCAGAGAGGGCAACAGTAACTATGGCTACACCTTC. This encodes CATSREGNSNYGYTF.

This clone was seen more than once but under ten times. The CDR3 here is CASSSLVENRELGLVEAFF. The CDR3 DNA follows: TGTGCCAGCAGCTCATTGGTTGAGAACCGCGAACTGGGGCTGGTTGAAGCTTTCTTT. The chain links TRBV9 to TRBJ1-1; maybe TRBD1 (5 bases). Trimming took off 4 bases at V and 7 bases at J, with 32 bases between the two ends. The germline V gene has CDR1 SGDLS and CDR2 YYNGEE. The CDR3 runs to 19 residues.

V and J are TRBV6-5 and TRBJ1-2; tentatively, D is TRBD1 (5 bases). V lost 0 bases to trimming and J lost 4 bases, with 12 bases between them. CDR1 MNHEY and CDR2 SVGAGI come from the germline V gene. The CDR3 loop spans 15 amino acids. The CDR3, as DNA: TGTGCCAGCAGTTACTCGGGGGTGTTAGGCTATGGCTACACCTTC. The encoded protein is CASSYSGVLGYGYTF.